The 6 T cell receptor beta chains below all came from one sample that was sequenced in a study of blood T cell repertoires in COVID-19. TCRdb keeps only in-frame clones here, not all; method: immunoSEQ multiplex PCR. The repertoire holds some 43,000 clones, with roughly 84% as singletons. The sample was peripheral blood. Receptor source: a man over 45 with active COVID-19.

The chain couples TRBV5-1 to TRBJ1-6, with 8 nucleotides matching TRBD1. CDR1 SGHRS and CDR2 YFSETQ come from the germline V gene. Germline trimming cut 4 bases from V and 10 bases from J; bases unmatched to any gene: 7. There are 14 residues in the CDR3. CDR3 bases: TGCGCCAGCAGCGCGGACAGGGTAGGATCACCCCTCCACTTT. Translated, it gives CASSADRVGSPLHF.

The V call is TRBV5-4, the J call TRBJ1-6; D perhaps matches TRBD1 (5 bases). The V end was cut by 3 bases, the J end by 7 bases, with 14 bases between. The CDR3 runs to 15 residues. Per germline, CDR1 SGHNT and CDR2 YYREEE (reference sequence). The chain's CDR3 is CASSSMTESNSPLHF. CDR3 DNA: TGTGCCAGCAGCTCCATGACAGAATCAAATTCACCCCTCCACTTT.

This chain connects TRBV6-6 to TRBJ2-7; TRBD2 matches at 7 bases. V lost 0 bases and J lost 2; bases outside the gene matches: 4. Germline V CDR1 and CDR2: MNHNY, SVGAGI (reference sequence). The CDR3 runs to 15 residues. The CDR3 bases are TGTGCCAGCAGTTACTCGACTAGCTCGACCTACGAGCAGTACTTC. Its translation: CASSYSTSSTYEQYF.

The chain employs TRBV6-5 and TRBJ1-1, with D maybe TRBD1 (6 bases). The CDR3 has 13 residues. CDR1 MNHEY and CDR2 SVGAGI come from the germline V gene. V was clipped by 8 bases and J by 4 bases, with 14 bases between them. The CDR3 nucleotides read TGTGCCAGCGGAAAACAGGGATCCACTGAAGCTTTCTTT. Translating gives CASGKQGSTEAFF.

This chain joins TRBV7-9 and TRBJ1-1, with TRBD1 matching over 9 bases. The CDR3 consists of 15 residues. CDR1 and CDR2 from the germline V gene are SEHNR and FQNEAQ (reference sequence). With 5 bases clipped from V and 5 bases from J, the junction kept 9 bases outside the gene matches. CDR3 in DNA: TGTGCCAGCAGCGGGGGGACAGGGAGCGTAACTGAAGCTTTCTTT. This codes for CASSGGTGSVTEAFF. The variable domain in full, completed from reference TRBV7-9 and TRBJ1-1, reads DTGVSQNPRHKITKRGQNVTFRCDPISEHNRLYWYRQTLGQGPEFLTYFQNEAQLEKSRLLSDRFSAERPKGSFSTLEIQRTEQGDSAMYLCASSGGTGSVTEAFFGQGTRLTVV.

This clone has a single count. This rearrangement joins TRBV3-1 (or the pseudogene TRBV3-2) to TRBJ2-7; the D gene is possibly TRBD2 (6 bases). Trimming took off 6 bases at V and 3 bases at J, with 15 bases between the two ends. Looked up from germline, CDR1 is LGHDT and CDR2 is YNNKEL (reference sequence). This CDR3 spans 14 amino acids. CDR3 sequence (DNA): TGTGCCAGCAGTCCCTCGGGACTTGACTACGAGCAGTACTTC. Amino acids: CASSPSGLDYEQYF.